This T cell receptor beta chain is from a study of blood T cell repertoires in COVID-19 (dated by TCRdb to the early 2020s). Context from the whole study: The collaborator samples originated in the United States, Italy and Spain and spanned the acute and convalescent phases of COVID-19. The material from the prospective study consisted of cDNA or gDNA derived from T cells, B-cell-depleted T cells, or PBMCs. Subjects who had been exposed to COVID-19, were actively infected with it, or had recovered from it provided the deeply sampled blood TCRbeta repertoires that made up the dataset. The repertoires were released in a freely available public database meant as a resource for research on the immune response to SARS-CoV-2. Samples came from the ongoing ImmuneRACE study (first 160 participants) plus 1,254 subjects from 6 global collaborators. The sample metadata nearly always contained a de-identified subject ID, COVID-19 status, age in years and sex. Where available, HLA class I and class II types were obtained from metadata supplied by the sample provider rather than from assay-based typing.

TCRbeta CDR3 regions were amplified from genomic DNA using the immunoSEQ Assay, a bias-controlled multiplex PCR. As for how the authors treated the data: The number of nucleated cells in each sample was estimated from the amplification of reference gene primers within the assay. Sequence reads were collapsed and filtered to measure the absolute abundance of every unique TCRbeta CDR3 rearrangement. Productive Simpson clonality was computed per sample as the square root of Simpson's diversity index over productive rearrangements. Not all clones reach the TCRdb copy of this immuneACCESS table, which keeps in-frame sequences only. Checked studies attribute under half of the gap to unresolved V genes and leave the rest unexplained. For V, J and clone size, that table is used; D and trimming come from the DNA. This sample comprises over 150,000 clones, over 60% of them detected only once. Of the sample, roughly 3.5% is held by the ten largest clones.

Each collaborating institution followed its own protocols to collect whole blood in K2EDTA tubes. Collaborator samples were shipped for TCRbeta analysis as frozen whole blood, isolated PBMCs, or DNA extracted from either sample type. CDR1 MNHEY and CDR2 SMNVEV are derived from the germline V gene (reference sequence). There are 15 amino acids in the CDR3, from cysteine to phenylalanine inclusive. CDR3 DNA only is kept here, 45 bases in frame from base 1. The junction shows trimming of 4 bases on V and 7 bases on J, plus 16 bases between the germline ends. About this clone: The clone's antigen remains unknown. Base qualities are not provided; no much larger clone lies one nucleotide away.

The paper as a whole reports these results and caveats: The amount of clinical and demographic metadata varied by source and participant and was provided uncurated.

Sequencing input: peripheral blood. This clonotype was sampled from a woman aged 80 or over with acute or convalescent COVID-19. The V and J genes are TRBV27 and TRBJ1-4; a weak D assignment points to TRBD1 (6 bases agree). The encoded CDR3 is CASSSRGAESEKLFF. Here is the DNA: TGTGCCAGCAGTTCTCGGGGGGCGGAGAGTGAAAAACTGTTTTTT.